This T cell receptor (beta chain) comes out of a study of tumor-infiltrating lymphocytes in localized non-small cell lung cancer. Profiled with immunoSEQ multiplex PCR; TCRdb holds only in-frame clones, not every one. The sample yields 9,500 to 10,000 clones, approximately 80% seen once. V shed 5 bases and J 14 bases; nucleotides not matched to a gene: 13. CDR3 length: 16 amino acids. Germline loops: CDR1 SGHTA, CDR2 FQGNSA. This TCR was sampled from a human donor with non-small cell lung cancer. The V gene is TRBV7-2, the J gene TRBJ2-1; 15 nucleotides match TRBD2. The sample consisted of lung tumor tissue. The CDR3 nucleotides are TGTGCCAGCAGCCTTACCCCCGGGACTAGCGGGAGGCTCGAGTTCTTC. This translates into CASSLTPGTSGRLEFF.